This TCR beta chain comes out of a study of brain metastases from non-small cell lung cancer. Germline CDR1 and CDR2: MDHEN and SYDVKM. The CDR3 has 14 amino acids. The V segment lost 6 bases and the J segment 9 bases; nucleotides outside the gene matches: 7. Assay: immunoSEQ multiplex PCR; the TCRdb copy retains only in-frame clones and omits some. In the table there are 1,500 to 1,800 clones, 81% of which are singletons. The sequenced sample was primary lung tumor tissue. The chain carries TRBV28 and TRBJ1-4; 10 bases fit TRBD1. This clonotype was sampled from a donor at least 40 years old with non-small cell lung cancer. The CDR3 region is CASSRDRGRKKLFF. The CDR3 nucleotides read TGTGCCAGCAGCCGGGACAGGGGCAGGAAAAAACTGTTTTTT.